This TCR beta chain was obtained from a study of blood T cell repertoires in COVID-19. TCRdb keeps only in-frame clones here, not all; method: immunoSEQ multiplex PCR. In the table there are approximately 360,000 clones, around nine tenths of which are singletons. Ages ranged from about 18 to 90 years, with residence in about 23 US areas. The CDR3 contains 14 residues. Germline V gene lookup returns CDR1 ENHRY and CDR2 SYGVKD. The V end was cut by 2 bases, the J end by 0 bases, with 7 bases between. Sequenced: PBMCs or T cells enriched from blood (not recorded which). This chain links TRBV10-3 with TRBJ1-1; D not resolved. This clonotype was sampled from a woman between 25 and 40 years old with acute COVID-19. This chain's CDR3 is CAISEPGMNTEAFF. DNA for the CDR3: TGTGCCATCAGTGAGCCAGGCATGAACACTGAAGCTTTCTTT.